The 32 T cell receptor beta chains presented below share a single source sample, sequenced in a study of cytomegalovirus exposure and HLA in healthy donors. Profiled with immunoSEQ multiplex PCR; TCRdb holds only in-frame clones, not every one. The top ten clones hold around 3% of a sample with fewer than 250,000 clones, 87% of them seen once. The sample taken for sequencing was PBMCs. These receptors were collected from a man aged 18 to 30 in good health and CMV-seronegative.

The chain is built from TRBV5-1 and TRBJ2-7; 8 bases match TRBD1. Trimming removed 4 bases from V and 3 bases from J; junction bases left unmatched: 6. Germline assignment: CDR1 SGHRS and CDR2 YFSETQ. There are 14 residues in the CDR3. CDR3 in DNA: TGCGCCAGCAGCAAAGGACAGGGTGGCTACGAGCAGTACTTC. Translated: CASSKGQGGYEQYF. The full variable domain, completed using reference TRBV5-1 and TRBJ2-7, is KAGVTQTPRYLIKTRGQQVTLSCSPISGHRSVSWYQQTPGQGLQFLFEYFSETQRNKGNFPGRFSGRQFSNSRSEMNVSTLELGDSALYLCASSKGQGGYEQYFGPGTRLTVT.

The rearrangement links TRBV7-9 to TRBJ1-5; the D is unclear. The CDR3 runs 13 residues. The V gene's germline CDR1 is SEHNR and CDR2 FQNEAQ (reference sequence). Trimming removed 5 bases from V and 5 bases from J, with 10 bases in between. CDR3 bases: TGTGCCAGCAGCCCCACGAGGGATCAGCCCCAGCATTTT. Amino acid sequence: CASSPTRDQPQHF.

The chain links TRBV6-5 to TRBJ1-1, with TRBD1 identical over 8 bases. CDR1 and CDR2 (germline): MNHEY, SVGAGI. There are 14 residues in the CDR3. V trimming: 5 bases; J trimming: 4 bases; junction bases outside the gene matches: 6. Written as DNA, the CDR3 is TGTGCCAGCAGTGCCCAGGGGGCGGCCACTGAAGCTTTCTTT. This translates into CASSAQGAATEAFF.

The chain links TRBV9 to TRBJ2-7, with D perhaps matching TRBD2 (5 bases). The ends were cut back, 0 bases at V and 0 bases at J, with 7 bases in the middle. There are 14 residues in the CDR3. Germline CDR1 and CDR2: SGDLS and YYNGEE. In DNA form, the CDR3 reads TGTGCCAGCAGCGTAGGGACTCTCTCCTACGAGCAGTACTTC. Its protein is CASSVGTLSYEQYF.

The gene calls are TRBV18 and TRBJ2-1; 8 bases are shared with TRBD1. Germline V gives CDR1 KGHSH, CDR2 LQKENI. CDR3 length: 16 amino acids. V lost 0 bases, J lost 4 bases, and 5 bases stayed unmatched. The CDR3 DNA is TGTGCCAGCTCACCACCGGCAGGGGGCAGGTACAATGAGCAGTTCTTC. Translated, it gives CASSPPAGGRYNEQFF.

The sample holds one count of this clone. CDR3 nucleotides: TGTGCCAGCTCCGAGACTAGCGGAGGGACCCAGTACTTC. Translated: CASSETSGGTQYF. The gene calls are TRBV6-4 and TRBJ2-5, with 9 bases aligning to TRBD2. Per the germline V gene, CDR1 is MRHNA and CDR2 is SNTAGT. The V segment lost 8 bases and the J segment 7 bases; nucleotides outside the gene matches: 8. This CDR3 has 13 residues.

The rearrangement uses TRBV6-5 and TRBJ2-2; D gene unclear. The CDR3 is made up of 14 amino acids. CDR1 and CDR2 from the germline V gene are MNHEY and SVGAGI. The V gene lost 2 bases and the J gene lost 4 bases, with 8 bases spanning the gap. In DNA, the CDR3 is TGTGCCAGCAGTTACAGAAGTAGCACCGGGGAGCTGTTTTTT. Translating it yields CASSYRSSTGELFF.

The chain has TRBV7-6 and TRBJ1-5, with a weak D call TRBD1 (5 bases). This CDR3 has 13 amino acids. Germline lookup yields CDR1 SGHVS and CDR2 FNYEAQ. V gave up 10 bases and J gave up 0 bases, with 10 bases separating them. Here the CDR3 DNA reads TGTGCCATCACAGGCAATAGCAATCAGCCCCAGCATTTT. Translating gives CAITGNSNQPQHF.

The V gene is TRBV27, the J gene TRBJ2-5, with D unresolved. The J call is uncertain, as TRBJ2-7 better fits the DNA end. This CDR3 comprises 13 residues. From germline, CDR1 is MNHEY and CDR2 SMNVEV (reference sequence). The CDR3 protein is CASGSQSSYEQYF. The CDR3 bases are TGTGCCAGCGGTTCCCAAAGCTCCTACGAGCAGTACTTC.

This clone was seen a few times. The chain employs TRBV30 and TRBJ1-2, with no clear D. V was pared by 7 bases and J by 10 bases, with 13 bases between. The germline V gene encodes CDR1 GTSNPN and CDR2 SVGIG (reference sequence). This CDR3 is 10 amino acids long. The CDR3 loop reads CALRTGVYTF. CDR3 bases: TGTGCCTTAAGGACGGGAGTCTACACCTTC.

The rearrangement joins TRBV2 to TRBJ2-7; possible D gene TRBD1, 6 bases. Trimming took 6 bases from V and 1 from J, leaving 10 bases between them. The germline CDR1 and CDR2 sequences are SNHLY and FYNNEI. The CDR3 covers 13 residues. CDR3 DNA: TGTGCCAGCAGAGGTAGGGGGTCCTACGAGCAGTACTTC. Its protein is CASRGRGSYEQYF.

This chain links TRBV2 with TRBJ2-7, with unresolved D. This CDR3 has 16 residues. V gave up 3 bases and J gave up 0 bases, with 15 bases separating them. Germline V gene sequence: CDR1 SNHLY, CDR2 FYNNEI. CDR3 residues: CASSEFGQSPSYEQYF. As DNA, the CDR3 is TGTGCCAGCAGTGAGTTTGGGCAGAGCCCCTCCTACGAGCAGTACTTC.

This clone was found a few times. The V and J genes are TRBV7-2 and TRBJ2-4; the match to TRBD2 covers 8 bases. The CDR3 contains 14 residues. V trimming: 4 bases; J trimming: 6 bases; junction bases outside the gene matches: 5. In germline, CDR1 is SGHTA, CDR2 FQGNSA. The CDR3 DNA is TGTGCCAGCAGCTATACGGGAGGGGGAAACATTCAGTACTTC. Protein product: CASSYTGGGNIQYF.

The V call is TRBV5-1, the J call TRBJ2-7; 7 nucleotides line up with TRBD2. Germline V lookup: CDR1 SGHRS, CDR2 YFSETQ. Trimming removed 3 bases from V and 6 bases from J; junction bases left unmatched: 6. This CDR3 comprises 13 residues. CDR3 loop: CASSSAGAGEQYF. The CDR3 nucleotides are TGCGCCAGCAGCTCCGCGGGAGCAGGCGAGCAGTACTTC.

This sequence joins TRBV12-5 and TRBJ2-7, with TRBD1 identical over 7 bases. CDR3 length: 14 residues. Per germline, CDR1 LGHNT and CDR2 FRNRAP. V dropped 4 bases and J dropped 3; count of bases not matched to a gene: 6. The CDR3 bases are TGTGCTAGTGGTTCGACAGGGTATGACTACGAGCAGTACTTC. Its translation is CASGSTGYDYEQYF.

Only one count was recorded for this clone. The chain carries TRBV28 and TRBJ1-6; no reliable D call. Germline V lookup: CDR1 MDHEN, CDR2 SYDVKM. V was shortened by 3 bases and J by 14 bases, with 14 bases between the two germline ends. This CDR3 contains 13 residues. The chain's CDR3 is CASSFGGVLTLHF. CDR3 DNA sequence: TGTGCCAGCAGTTTCGGCGGGGTTCTCACCCTCCACTTT.

The chain has TRBV5-1 and TRBJ2-7; tentatively, D is TRBD1 (7 bases). The CDR3 has 13 amino acids. The V gene lost 3 bases and the J gene lost 9 bases, with 16 bases spanning the gap. Germline CDR1 and CDR2: SGHRS and YFSETQ. CDR3 DNA sequence: TGCGCCAGCAGCTCCCAGGGGGGTACGTCGCAGTACTTC. Its translation: CASSSQGGTSQYF.

This chain joins TRBV7-9 and TRBJ2-7, with 12 positions matching TRBD1. The trim removed 5 bases at V and 4 bases at J, leaving 15 bases unmatched. Germline V CDR1 and CDR2: SEHNR, FQNEAQ (reference sequence). This CDR3 is built from 18 residues. CDR3 nucleotide sequence: TGTGCCAGCAGCGCCCAGAGGGGACAGGGGGCCCTCGGGTACGAGCAGTACTTC. Residues: CASSAQRGQGALGYEQYF.

The chain is built from TRBV21-1 and TRBJ2-7; TRBD2 is taken as the D call from the table, unchecked against the DNA. TRBV21-1 is an annotated pseudogene. The CDR3 spans 16 residues. In DNA form, the CDR3 reads TGTGCCAGCAGGTGCGGGGGAGTCAACAGCTCCTACGAGCAGTACTTC. Translated: CASRCGGVNSSYEQYF.

This clone came up once. The rearrangement uses TRBV6-5 and TRBJ2-7; a weak D match, TRBD2 (5 bases). This CDR3 contains 15 residues. V shed 5 bases and J shed 7 bases, with 21 bases lying between them. Germline V gene lookup returns CDR1 MNHEY and CDR2 SVGAGI. CDR3 amino acids: CASSNYRDSPSEQYF. The CDR3 nucleotides are TGTGCCAGCAGTAATTACCGGGATTCCCCGTCTGAGCAGTACTTC.

The gene calls are TRBV6-5 and TRBJ2-1, with D hard to call. The CDR3 length is 14 residues. V gave up 4 bases and J gave up 9 bases, with 16 bases separating them. Per the germline V gene, CDR1 is MNHEY and CDR2 is SVGAGI. The CDR3 is CASSCANCLGEQFF. The CDR3 coding sequence is TGTGCCAGCAGTTGCGCCAACTGCCTTGGTGAGCAGTTCTTC.

The chain joins TRBV19 to TRBJ1-1; D is unresolved. This CDR3 spans 12 amino acids. The germline V and J ends were trimmed by 1 base and 5 bases, with 5 bases remaining between them. Germline CDR1 is LNHDA and CDR2 is SQIVND (reference sequence). CDR3 sequence (DNA): TGTGCCAGTAGTATAGGCGCAACTGAAGCTTTCTTT. It yields the protein CASSIGATEAFF.

This clone was counted a single time. The chain couples TRBV14 to TRBJ2-7; D is unclear. This CDR3 is built from 16 residues. Between the trimmed V and J ends, which lost 0 bases and 0 bases, there was a span of 12 bases. Per germline, CDR1 SGHDN and CDR2 FVKESK. CDR3 amino acids: CASSQEQKTYSYEQYF. The CDR3 DNA follows: TGTGCCAGCAGCCAAGAACAGAAAACTTACTCCTACGAGCAGTACTTC.

The chain employs TRBV5-1 and TRBJ2-1, with D tentatively TRBD1 (5 bases). Trimming cost V 0 bases and J 5 bases, with 15 bases left between them. The CDR3 is made up of 16 amino acids. The germline V gene has CDR1 SGHRS and CDR2 YFSETQ. This CDR3 reads CASSLAGPQGDNEQFF. In DNA form, the CDR3 reads TGCGCCAGCAGCTTGGCCGGGCCCCAGGGTGACAATGAGCAGTTCTTC.

For this clone: Other DNA sequences of this sample code for an identical CDR3. The CDR3 protein is CASSLSRNTEAFF. The CDR3 DNA reads as TGTGCCAGCAGTTTATCCAGGAACACTGAAGCTTTCTTT. The chain has TRBV27 and TRBJ1-1, with D unclear. V was clipped by 0 bases and J by 1 base, with 3 bases between them. The V gene's germline CDR1 is MNHEY and CDR2 SMNVEV (reference sequence). This CDR3 contains 13 residues.

This chain connects TRBV27 to TRBJ2-7; 13 bases are shared with TRBD2. The CDR3 loop spans 21 amino acids. The germline CDR1 and CDR2 sequences are MNHEY and SMNVEV (reference sequence). The J segment lost 1 base and the V segment lost 5 bases, leaving 20 bases of the junction unmatched. The CDR3 DNA is TGTGCCAGCAGTCCCGCCGCCGGACTAGCGGGAGCTTATAGGGGATCCTACGAGCAGTACTTC. Its protein is CASSPAAGLAGAYRGSYEQYF.

The chain joins TRBV5-1 to TRBJ2-5; D remains ambiguous. V dropped 0 bases and J dropped 9 bases, with 12 bases sitting between them. Germline CDR1 and CDR2: SGHRS and YFSETQ. The CDR3 has 13 residues. The CDR3: CASSLAQVSSQYF. The CDR3 DNA sequence: TGCGCCAGCAGCTTGGCCCAGGTTTCGTCCCAGTACTTC.

The chain carries TRBV6-5 and TRBJ2-2; TRBD2 matches at 7 bases. V lost 7 bases and J lost 1; bases outside the gene matches: 3. The germline V gene encodes CDR1 MNHEY and CDR2 SVGAGI. CDR3 size: 14 residues. This CDR3 is CASTLAGNTGELFF. In nucleotides, the CDR3 is TGTGCCAGCACCTTAGCGGGGAACACCGGGGAGCTGTTTTTT.

The chain uses TRBV4-3 and TRBJ1-1; D is unclear. The CDR3 is 15 amino acids. Trimming pared 0 bases from V and 2 bases from J, leaving 10 bases between. From germline, CDR1 is LGHNA and CDR2 YSLEER. The CDR3 nucleotides read TGCGCCAGCAGCCAAGATCCCCAGATAAACACTGAAGCTTTCTTT. Protein sequence: CASSQDPQINTEAFF.

The rearrangement links TRBV11-2 to TRBJ2-1; 8 positions agree with TRBD1. Germline lookup yields CDR1 SGHAT and CDR2 FQNNGV. The junction had 7 bases not matched to a gene; V was cut back by 1 base and J by 2 bases. The CDR3 extends over 17 amino acids. CDR3 region: CASSLVRTGRTYNEQFF. CDR3 DNA sequence: TGTGCCAGCAGCTTAGTGCGGACAGGGAGGACCTACAATGAGCAGTTCTTC.

In its sample, this clone was seen once. CDR3 coding DNA: TGTGCCAGCAGCTTAGCCCCAGGGGACACTGAAGCTTTCTTT. Translated: CASSLAPGDTEAFF. This rearrangement joins TRBV7-7 to TRBJ1-1; a possible D gene is TRBD1 (6 bases). This CDR3 comprises 14 residues. The ends were cut back, 0 bases at V and 3 bases at J, with 8 bases in the middle. Germline V gives CDR1 SSHAT, CDR2 FNYEAQ (reference sequence). The full variable domain, in which reference TRBV7-7 and TRBJ1-1 provide the parts outside the CDR3, is GAGVSQSPRYKVTKRGQDVTLRCDPISSHATLYWYQQALGQGPEFLTYFNYEAQPDKSGLPSDRFSAERPEGSISTLTIQRTEQRDSAMYRCASSLAPGDTEAFFGQGTRLTVV.

This clone has a handful of counts. The chain employs TRBV2 and TRBJ1-1; no reliable D call. Germline V gene data show CDR1 as SNHLY and CDR2 as FYNNEI. This CDR3 contains 14 residues. Trimming stripped 6 bases from V and 1 base from J, with 12 bases between. CDR3 protein: CASRSAGQNTEAFF. In DNA form, the CDR3 reads TGTGCCAGCAGGAGTGCAGGCCAGAACACTGAAGCTTTCTTT. Using reference TRBV2 and TRBJ1-1 for the parts outside the CDR3, the full variable domain is EPEVTQTPSHQVTQMGQEVILRCVPISNHLYFYWYRQILGQKVEFLVSFYNNEISEKSEIFDDQFSVERPDGSNFTLKIRSTKLEDSAMYFCASRSAGQNTEAFFGQGTRLTVV.